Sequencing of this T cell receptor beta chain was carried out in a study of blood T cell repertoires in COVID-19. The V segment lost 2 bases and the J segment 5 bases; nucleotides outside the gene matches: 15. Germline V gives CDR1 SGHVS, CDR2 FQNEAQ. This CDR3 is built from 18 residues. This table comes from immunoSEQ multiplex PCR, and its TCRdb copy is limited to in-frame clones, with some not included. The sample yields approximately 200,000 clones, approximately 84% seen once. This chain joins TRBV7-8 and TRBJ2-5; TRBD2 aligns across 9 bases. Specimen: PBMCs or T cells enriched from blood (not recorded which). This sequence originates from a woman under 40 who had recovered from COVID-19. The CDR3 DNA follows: TGTGCCAGCAGCTTATCCCCGAACCCGGGACTAGCTCAGGAGACCCAGTACTTC. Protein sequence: CASSLSPNPGLAQETQYF.